The clone carrying this T cell receptor (beta chain) was detected only once. CDR3 size: 17 residues. V dropped 5 bases and J dropped 4 bases, with 18 bases sitting between them. Germline V lookup: CDR1 SGHTA, CDR2 FQGNSA. The sample originates from a study of blood T cell repertoires in COVID-19. Overall study: The analysed material was cDNA or gDNA that came from T cells, B-cell-depleted T cells, or PBMCs.

Authors' data handling: Estimated nucleated cell counts came from reference gene primer amplification. Profiled with immunoSEQ multiplex PCR; TCRdb holds only in-frame clones, not every one. V and J calls and clone size are those listed in that table; D and trimming were worked out from the DNA. The table lists roughly 88,000 clones, about 82% of them singletons, with around 15% in the top ten. The receptor comes from a woman of 80 years or more with acute or convalescent COVID-19. The V call is TRBV7-2, the J call TRBJ2-6; perhaps TRBD1 as D (6 bases). Sequenced: peripheral blood. The CDR3 region is CASSLLQGSGGANVLTF. The CDR3 nucleotides read TGTGCCAGCAGCCTACTACAGGGCTCGGGCGGGGCCAACGTCCTGACTTTC.